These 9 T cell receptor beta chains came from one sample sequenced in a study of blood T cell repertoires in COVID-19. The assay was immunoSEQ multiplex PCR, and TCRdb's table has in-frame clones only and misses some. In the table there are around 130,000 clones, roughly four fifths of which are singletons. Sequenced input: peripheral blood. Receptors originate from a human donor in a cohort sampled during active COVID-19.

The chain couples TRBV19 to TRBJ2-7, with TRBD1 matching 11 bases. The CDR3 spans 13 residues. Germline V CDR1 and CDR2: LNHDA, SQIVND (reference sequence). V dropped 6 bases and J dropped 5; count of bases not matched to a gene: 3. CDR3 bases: TGTGCCAGTAGCCGGGACAGGGGGGACGAGCAGTACTTC. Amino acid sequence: CASSRDRGDEQYF.

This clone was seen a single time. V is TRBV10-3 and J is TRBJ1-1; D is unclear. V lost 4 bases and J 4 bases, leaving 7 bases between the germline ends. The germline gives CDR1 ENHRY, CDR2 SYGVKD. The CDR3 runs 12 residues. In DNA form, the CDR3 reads TGTGCCATCAGTGGAACAGCCACTGAAGCTTTCTTT. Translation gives CAISGTATEAFF.

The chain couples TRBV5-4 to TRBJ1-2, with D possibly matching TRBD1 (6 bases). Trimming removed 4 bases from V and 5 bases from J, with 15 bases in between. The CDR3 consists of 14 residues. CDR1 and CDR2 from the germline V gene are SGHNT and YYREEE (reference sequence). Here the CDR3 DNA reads TGTGCCAGCAGCCCGAGACGGGACAATTATGGCTACACCTTC. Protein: CASSPRRDNYGYTF. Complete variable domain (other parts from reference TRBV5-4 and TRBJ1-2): ETGVTQSPTHLIKTRGQQVTLRCSSQSGHNTVSWYQQALGQGPQFIFQYYREEENGRGNFPPRFSGLQFPNYSSELNVNALELDDSALYLCASSPRRDNYGYTFGSGTRLTVV.

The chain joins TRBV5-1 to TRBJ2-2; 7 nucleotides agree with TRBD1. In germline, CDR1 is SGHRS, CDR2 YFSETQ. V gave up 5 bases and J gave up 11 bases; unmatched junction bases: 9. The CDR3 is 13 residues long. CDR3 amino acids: CASRITTGEELFF. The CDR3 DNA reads TGCGCCAGCAGGATAACAACAGGGGAAGAGCTGTTTTTT.

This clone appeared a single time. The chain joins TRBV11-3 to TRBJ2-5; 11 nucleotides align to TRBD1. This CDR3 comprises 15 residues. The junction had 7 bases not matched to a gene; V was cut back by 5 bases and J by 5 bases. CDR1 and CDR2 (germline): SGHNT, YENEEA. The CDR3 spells CASSTGQGAYETQYF. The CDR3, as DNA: TGTGCCAGCAGCACCGGACAGGGGGCTTATGAGACCCAGTACTTC.

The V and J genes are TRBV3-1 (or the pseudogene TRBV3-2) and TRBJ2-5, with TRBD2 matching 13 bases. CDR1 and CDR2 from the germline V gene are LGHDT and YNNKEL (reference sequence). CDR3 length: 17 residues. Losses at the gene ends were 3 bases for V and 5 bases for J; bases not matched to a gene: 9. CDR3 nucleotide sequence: TGTGCCAGCAGCCAGGTCCGGGGACTAGCGGGGAAGGAGACCCAGTACTTC. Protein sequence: CASSQVRGLAGKETQYF.

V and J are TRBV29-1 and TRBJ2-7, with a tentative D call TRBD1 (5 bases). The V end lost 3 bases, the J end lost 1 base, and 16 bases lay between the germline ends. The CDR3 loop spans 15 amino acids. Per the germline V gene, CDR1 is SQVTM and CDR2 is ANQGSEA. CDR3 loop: CSVDLFTGLSYEQYF. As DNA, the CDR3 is TGCAGCGTTGATCTGTTTACAGGTCTATCCTACGAGCAGTACTTC.

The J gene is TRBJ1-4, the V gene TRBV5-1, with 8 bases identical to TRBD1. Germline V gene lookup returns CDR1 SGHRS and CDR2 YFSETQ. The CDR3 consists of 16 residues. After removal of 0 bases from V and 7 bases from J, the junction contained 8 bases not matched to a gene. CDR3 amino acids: CASSLGLTGEAEKLFF. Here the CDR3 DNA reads TGCGCCAGCAGCTTGGGCCTGACAGGGGAGGCTGAAAAACTGTTTTTT.

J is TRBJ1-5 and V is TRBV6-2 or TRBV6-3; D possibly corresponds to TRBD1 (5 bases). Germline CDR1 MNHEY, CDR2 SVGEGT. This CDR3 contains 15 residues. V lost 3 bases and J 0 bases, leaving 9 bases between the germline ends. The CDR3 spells CASSYLGDSNQPQHF. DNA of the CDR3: TGTGCCAGCAGTTATCTAGGGGATAGCAATCAGCCCCAGCATTTT.